This T cell receptor beta chain was identified during a study of Ad26.COV2.S vaccination and SARS-CoV-2 variants. Here immunoSEQ multiplex PCR was the method, and the copy in TCRdb shows in-frame clones only, minus some. The sample holds about 420,000 clones, 88% seen once. The CDR3 has 17 residues. Trimming shortened V by 0 bases and J by 0 bases, and 12 bases separated the two germline ends. Germline CDR1 ENHRY, CDR2 SYGVKD. Treatment described: around 19 received Ad26.COV2.S at low or high dose, single or two shots; about 5 received placebo; per-sample allocation not given. Vaccine and placebo recipients were sampled on day 63 after the first injection. The shot given was an Ad26 vector that makes Wuhan-strain SARS-CoV-2 spike.

The chain couples TRBV10-3 to TRBJ1-3; D remains unclear. The sample here was peripheral blood, taken in a trial of Ad26.COV2.S vaccine versus placebo. The TCR was taken from a person aged 18-60 years who received the Ad26.COV2.S COVID-19 vaccine or a placebo. The CDR3 here is CAISESLQVSSGNTIYF. DNA of the CDR3: TGTGCCATCAGTGAGTCGTTGCAGGTTAGCTCTGGAAACACCATATATTTT.